These T cell receptor beta chains were read from a single sample in a study of cytomegalovirus exposure and HLA in healthy donors. The repertoire was sequenced with immunoSEQ multiplex PCR; TCRdb's copy has only in-frame clones and lacks some. The sample has fewer than 200,000 clones; 80% to 90% are singletons. Sequencing was carried out using PBMCs. The receptors were sampled from a woman aged 18-29 years in good health and CMV-seronegative. CDR3s include the opening cysteine and the closing phenylalanine or tryptophan. D genes are given only for firm matches.

-	TRBV27	TRBJ1-1	CASSRNREGLNTEAFF	TGTGCCAGCAGTCGAAACAGGGAAGGACTGAACACTGAAGCTTTCTTT
TRBD2	TRBV19	TRBJ2-5	CASSFGLAQETQYF	TGTGCCAGTAGTTTCGGACTAGCCCAAGAGACCCAGTACTTC
-	TRBV12-5	TRBJ2-2	CASGIGPAGGELFF	TGTGCTAGTGGCATCGGACCGGCGGGCGGGGAGCTGTTTTTT
-	TRBV11-3	TRBJ2-3	CASSPLGGSTDTQYF	TGTGCCAGCAGCCCGCTGGGAGGTAGCACAGATACGCAGTATTTT
TRBD1	TRBV28	TRBJ1-2	CASRPGTGNYGYTF	TGTGCCAGCAGGCCCGGGACAGGAAACTATGGCTACACCTTC
-	TRBV2	TRBJ2-3	CASSEFGGRTDTQYF	TGTGCCAGCAGTGAATTCGGGGGACGCACAGATACGCAGTATTTT
-	TRBV27	TRBJ1-1	CASSYHLQGRTEAFF	TGTGCCAGCAGCTATCACCTTCAGGGGCGCACTGAAGCTTTCTTT
TRBD1	TRBV15	TRBJ1-1	CATSRGVTGGNTEAFF	TGTGCCACCAGCAGAGGAGTGACAGGGGGGAACACTGAAGCTTTCTTT
-	TRBV7-9	TRBJ1-5	CASSPTDQPQHF	TGTGCCAGCAGCCCGACAGATCAGCCCCAGCATTTT
TRBD2	TRBV5-1	TRBJ2-7	CASSFGEGSYEQYF	TGCGCCAGCAGCTTCGGGGAGGGCTCCTACGAGCAGTACTTC